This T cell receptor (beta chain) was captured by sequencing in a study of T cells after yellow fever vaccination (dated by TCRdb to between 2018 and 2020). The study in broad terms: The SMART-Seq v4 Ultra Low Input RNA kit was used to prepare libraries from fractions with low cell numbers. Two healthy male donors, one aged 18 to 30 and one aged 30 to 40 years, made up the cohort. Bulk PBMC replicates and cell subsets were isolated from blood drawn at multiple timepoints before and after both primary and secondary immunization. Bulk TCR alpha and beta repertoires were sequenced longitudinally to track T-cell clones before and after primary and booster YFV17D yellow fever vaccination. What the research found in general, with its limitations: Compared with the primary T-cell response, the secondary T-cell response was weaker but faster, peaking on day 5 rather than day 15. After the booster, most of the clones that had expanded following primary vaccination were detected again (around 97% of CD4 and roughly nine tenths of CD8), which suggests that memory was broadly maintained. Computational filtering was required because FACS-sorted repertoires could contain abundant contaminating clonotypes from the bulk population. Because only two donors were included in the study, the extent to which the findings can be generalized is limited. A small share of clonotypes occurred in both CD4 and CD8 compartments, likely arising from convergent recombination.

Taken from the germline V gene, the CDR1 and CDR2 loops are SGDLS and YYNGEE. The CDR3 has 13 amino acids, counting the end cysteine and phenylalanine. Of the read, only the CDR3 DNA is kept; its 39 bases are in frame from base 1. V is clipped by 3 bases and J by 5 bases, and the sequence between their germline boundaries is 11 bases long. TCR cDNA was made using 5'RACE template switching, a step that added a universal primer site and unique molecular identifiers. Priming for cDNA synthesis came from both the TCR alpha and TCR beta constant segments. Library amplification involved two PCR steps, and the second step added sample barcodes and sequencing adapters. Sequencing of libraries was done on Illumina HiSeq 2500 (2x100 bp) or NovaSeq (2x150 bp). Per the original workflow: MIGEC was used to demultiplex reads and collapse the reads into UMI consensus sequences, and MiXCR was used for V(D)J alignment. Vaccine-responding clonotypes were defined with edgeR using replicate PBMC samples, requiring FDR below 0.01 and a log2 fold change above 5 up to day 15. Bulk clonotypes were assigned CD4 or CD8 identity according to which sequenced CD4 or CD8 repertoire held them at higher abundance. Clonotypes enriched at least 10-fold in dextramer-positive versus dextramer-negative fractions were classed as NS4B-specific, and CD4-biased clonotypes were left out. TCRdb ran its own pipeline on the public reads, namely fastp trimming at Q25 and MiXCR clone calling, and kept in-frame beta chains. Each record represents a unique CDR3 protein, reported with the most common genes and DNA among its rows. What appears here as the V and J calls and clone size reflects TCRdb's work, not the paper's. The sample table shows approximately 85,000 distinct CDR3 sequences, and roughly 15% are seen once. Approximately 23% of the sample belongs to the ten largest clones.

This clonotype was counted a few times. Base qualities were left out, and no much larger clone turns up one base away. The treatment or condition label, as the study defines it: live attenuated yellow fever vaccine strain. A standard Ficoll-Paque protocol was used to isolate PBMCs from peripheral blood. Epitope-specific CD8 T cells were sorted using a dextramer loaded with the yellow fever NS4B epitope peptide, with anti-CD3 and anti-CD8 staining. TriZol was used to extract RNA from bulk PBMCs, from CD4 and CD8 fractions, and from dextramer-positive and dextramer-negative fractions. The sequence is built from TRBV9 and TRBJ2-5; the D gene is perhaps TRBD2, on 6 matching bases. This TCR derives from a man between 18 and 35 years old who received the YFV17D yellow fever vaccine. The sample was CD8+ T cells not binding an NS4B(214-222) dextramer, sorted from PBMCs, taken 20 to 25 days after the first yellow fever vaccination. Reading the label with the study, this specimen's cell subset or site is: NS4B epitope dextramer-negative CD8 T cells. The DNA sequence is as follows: TGTGCCAGCAGCGGCCGCGGGGCGGAGACCCAGTACTTC. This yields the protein CASSGRGAETQYF.